This T cell receptor (beta chain) was obtained from a study of identifying expanded T cells in peripheral blood. Profiling relied on immunoSEQ multiplex PCR, and the TCRdb table lists in-frame clones only, not all of them. The profile shows around 120,000 clones, roughly 90% of them singletons. The trim removed 5 bases at V and 5 bases at J, leaving 5 bases unmatched. Germline CDR1 reads SGHAT; CDR2 reads FQNNGV. The CDR3 consists of 15 residues. The rearrangement links TRBV11-2 to TRBJ2-1; 11 bases map to TRBD2. Source material: blood. The receptor comes from a person between 18 and 75 years old in good health. CDR3 loop: CASSPTSGANNEQFF. The CDR3 DNA follows: TGTGCCAGCAGCCCGACTAGCGGGGCCAACAATGAGCAGTTCTTC.